A single sample is the source of the 23 T cell receptor beta chains below, sequenced in a study of blood T cell repertoires in COVID-19. Assay: immunoSEQ multiplex PCR; the TCRdb copy retains only in-frame clones and omits some. Of 50,000 to 80,000 clones listed, 88% are singletons. What was sequenced was peripheral blood. These receptors all stem from a woman aged 55-70 years with COVID-19, enrolled during active disease.

The chain has TRBV3-1 (or the pseudogene TRBV3-2) and TRBJ1-5; tentatively, D is TRBD1 (6 bases). CDR1 is LGHDT and CDR2 is YNNKEL in the germline V gene (reference sequence). The length of the CDR3 is 14 residues. V dropped 8 bases and J dropped 7 bases, with 18 bases sitting between them. CDR3 residues: CASSPDQGRQPQHF. Written as DNA, the CDR3 is TGTGCCAGCTCCCCGGACCAGGGGCGGCAGCCCCAGCATTTT.

This sequence joins TRBV28 and TRBJ2-7; tentatively, D is TRBD2 (5 bases). V lost 5 bases and J 5 bases, leaving 19 bases between the germline ends. Germline V gene data show CDR1 as MDHEN and CDR2 as SYDVKM. The CDR3 loop spans 15 amino acids. Here the CDR3 reads CASSHPGVNPHEQYF. In DNA, the CDR3 is TGTGCCAGCAGTCATCCCGGGGTGAACCCCCACGAGCAGTACTTC.

The genes are TRBV5-1 and TRBJ2-1; 10 bases align to TRBD1. V shed 5 bases and J 4 bases; nucleotides not matched to a gene: 3. This CDR3 has 14 residues. Germline V gene data show CDR1 as SGHRS and CDR2 as YFSETQ. The CDR3 DNA sequence: TGCGCCAGCAGTTCGGGACAGGGGTACAATGAGCAGTTCTTC. Translated: CASSSGQGYNEQFF.

This chain links TRBV7-9 with TRBJ1-2; D might be TRBD1 (5 bases). Germline V gene data show CDR1 as SEHNR and CDR2 as FQNEAQ (reference sequence). This CDR3 region has 14 residues. V lost 2 bases and J lost 4, with 11 bases in between. In DNA form, the CDR3 reads TGTGCCAGCAGCTTATCGCAGGGCCGCTATGGCTACACCTTC. Protein sequence: CASSLSQGRYGYTF.

This clone was detected once. The rearrangement joins TRBV6-2 or TRBV6-3 to TRBJ1-1; 8 bases agree with TRBD1. The V and J ends lost 2 bases and 0 bases, in that order; junction bases with no gene match: 8. The germline CDR1 and CDR2 sequences are MNHEY and SVGEGT. There are 17 residues in the CDR3. The CDR3 bases are TGTGCCAGCAGTTACGCTCTTTGGACAGGGATGAACACTGAAGCTTTCTTT. Translation: CASSYALWTGMNTEAFF.

The rearrangement joins TRBV13 to TRBJ2-7, with D perhaps TRBD1 (6 bases). The V gene's germline CDR1 is PRHDT and CDR2 FYEKMQ (reference sequence). There are 13 residues in the CDR3. Between the trimmed V and J ends, which lost 5 bases and 2 bases, there was a span of 10 bases. CDR3 in DNA: TGTGCCAGCAGCCCGACAGGTCCCTACGAGCAGTACTTC. It encodes CASSPTGPYEQYF.

The V and J genes are TRBV5-1 and TRBJ2-5; D perhaps matches TRBD2 (5 bases). Germline CDR1 is SGHRS and CDR2 is YFSETQ. This CDR3 is built from 14 residues. V lost 3 bases, J lost 2 bases, and 11 bases lay in between. The CDR3 here is CASSSEPGQETQYF. CDR3 coding DNA: TGCGCCAGCAGCTCAGAGCCGGGACAAGAGACCCAGTACTTC.

The chain recombines TRBV5-1 with TRBJ1-2; D perhaps matches TRBD1 (6 bases). The CDR3 extends over 15 amino acids. CDR1 and CDR2 from the germline V gene are SGHRS and YFSETQ. The ends were cut back, 4 bases at V and 3 bases at J, with 16 bases in the middle. In DNA, the CDR3 is TGCGCCAGCAGCCTGGTTTGGGGGGGCGACTATGGCTACACCTTC. Translated, it gives CASSLVWGGDYGYTF.

The chain carries TRBV29-1 and TRBJ2-3; D remains ambiguous. Trimming shortened V by 1 base and J by 1 base, and 9 bases separated the two germline ends. Germline CDR1 and CDR2: SQVTM and ANQGSEA. The CDR3 is 14 residues long. The CDR3, as DNA: TGCAGCGTTGAAGGGGCCTTACGCACAGATACGCAGTATTTT. It translates to CSVEGALRTDTQYF.

The rearrangement uses TRBV30 and TRBJ1-2; tentative D call: TRBD1 (5 bases). CDR1 and CDR2 from the germline V gene are GTSNPN and SVGIG (reference sequence). V was pared by 2 bases and J by 2 bases, with 6 bases between. CDR3 size: 12 residues. CDR3 residues: CAWSPGNYGYTF. CDR3 coding DNA: TGTGCCTGGAGTCCAGGGAACTATGGCTACACCTTC.

This chain links TRBV11-3 with TRBJ2-1, with TRBD2 identical over 11 bases. The CDR3 has 17 residues. V dropped 2 bases and J dropped 5; count of bases not matched to a gene: 8. Germline loops: CDR1 SGHNT, CDR2 YENEEA. The CDR3 nucleotides read TGTGCCAGCAGCTTATCGCCCACTAGCGGGGGAGACAATGAGCAGTTCTTC. Amino acids: CASSLSPTSGGDNEQFF.

DNA of the CDR3: TGTGCCAGTAGCCCCGGGGGGACAGGGGTTGCCTATGGCTACACCTTC. Its protein is CASSPGGTGVAYGYTF. This chain links TRBV19 with TRBJ1-2, with TRBD1 identical over 10 bases. V shed 6 bases and J 4 bases; nucleotides not matched to a gene: 11. Germline V lookup: CDR1 LNHDA, CDR2 SQIVND (reference sequence). The CDR3 is 16 residues long.

This clone was observed a single time. The rearrangement links TRBV25-1 to TRBJ2-5; D is possibly TRBD1 (6 bases). This CDR3 is built from 13 residues. CDR1 is MGHDK and CDR2 is SYGVNS in the germline V gene. V was shortened by 8 bases and J by 3 bases, with 13 bases between the two germline ends. CDR3: CASRQGSEETQYF. CDR3 DNA: TGTGCCAGCCGCCAGGGGTCGGAAGAGACCCAGTACTTC.

V gene TRBV4-3 combines with J gene TRBJ1-2; no definite D call. CDR1 LGHNA and CDR2 YSLEER come from the germline V gene. The CDR3 loop spans 14 amino acids. The V end lost 0 bases, the J end lost 8 bases, and 13 bases lay between the germline ends. CDR3 loop: CASSQERVEGGYTF. The DNA for the CDR3 is TGCGCCAGCAGCCAAGAGCGGGTCGAGGGCGGCTACACCTTC.

The chain combines TRBV28 with TRBJ1-1; TRBD1 is a possible D gene (5 bases). CDR3 length: 13 residues. CDR1 is MDHEN and CDR2 is SYDVKM in the germline V gene. Between the trimmed V and J ends, which lost 8 bases and 0 bases, there was a span of 10 bases. The CDR3 coding sequence is TGTGCCAGCCTGGGGCATTTGAACACTGAAGCTTTCTTT. Amino acids: CASLGHLNTEAFF.

V is TRBV11-3 and J is TRBJ1-2; 12 bases line up with TRBD1. Germline trimming cut 5 bases from V and 8 bases from J; bases unmatched to any gene: 6. The CDR3 spans 14 residues. Germline values: CDR1 SGHNT, CDR2 YENEEA. Written as DNA, the CDR3 is TGTGCCAGCAGCGCGGGACAGGGGGCTGGCGGCTACACCTTC. Translation: CASSAGQGAGGYTF. The full variable domain, completed using reference TRBV11-3 and TRBJ1-2, is EAGVVQSPRYKIIEKKQPVAFWCNPISGHNTLYWYLQNLGQGPELLIRYENEEAVDDSQLPKDRFSAERLKGVDSTLKIQPAELGDSAVYLCASSAGQGAGGYTFGSGTRLTVV.

The chain couples TRBV20-1 to TRBJ2-7, with 8 bases lining up with TRBD2. In germline, CDR1 is DFQATT, CDR2 SNEGSKA (reference sequence). After removal of 7 bases from V and 7 bases from J, the junction contained 6 bases not matched to a gene. CDR3 length: 11 residues. CDR3 nucleotides: TGCAGTGTTGATCCGGGGGGGGAGCAGTACTTC. This translates into CSVDPGGEQYF.

This sequence joins TRBV7-2 and TRBJ2-7; 10 bases line up with TRBD2. Germline-derived CDR1 and CDR2 are SGHTA and FQGNSA. The CDR3 spans 15 residues. V lost 5 bases, J lost 5 bases, and 9 bases stayed unmatched. The CDR3 region has the DNA TGTGCCAGCAGCCTCTCTCTAGCGGGAGTTAACGAGCAGTACTTC. This codes for CASSLSLAGVNEQYF.

This chain links TRBV6-2 or TRBV6-3 with TRBJ1-5; possible D gene TRBD1, 5 bases. Trimming stripped 0 bases from V and 6 bases from J, with 9 bases between. The germline V gene encodes CDR1 MNHEY and CDR2 SVGEGT. The CDR3 consists of 14 residues. The CDR3 DNA reads as TGTGCCAGCAGTTACTCACGCACAGGTCAGCCCCAGCATTTT. Protein sequence: CASSYSRTGQPQHF.

The rearrangement joins TRBV28 to TRBJ2-7; 8 nucleotides line up with TRBD1. V was clipped by 5 bases and J by 4 bases; unmatched bases: 7. The CDR3 has 14 residues. Germline V CDR1 and CDR2: MDHEN, SYDVKM. CDR3 region: CASSGTGNSYEQYF. The DNA for the CDR3 is TGTGCCAGCAGTGGGACAGGCAATAGTTACGAGCAGTACTTC.

This rearrangement joins TRBV27 to TRBJ1-4; no reliable D call. V lost 4 bases to trimming and J lost 6 bases, with 9 bases between them. This CDR3 contains 13 residues. CDR1 is MNHEY and CDR2 is SMNVEV in the germline V gene (reference sequence). The CDR3 bases are TGTGCCAGCAGTTACCGGGGTGATGAAAAACTGTTTTTT. Protein sequence: CASSYRGDEKLFF.

The chain recombines TRBV19 with TRBJ1-1; D is possibly TRBD1 (5 bases). With 3 bases removed from V and 0 bases from J, the gap between germline ends came to 8 bases. The CDR3 spans 14 residues. Germline-derived CDR1 and CDR2 are LNHDA and SQIVND (reference sequence). In DNA, the CDR3 is TGTGCCAGTAGTATTTGGGGCATGAACACTGAAGCTTTCTTT. Amino acid sequence: CASSIWGMNTEAFF.

The V and J genes are TRBV4-1 and TRBJ1-6; D perhaps matches TRBD1 (5 bases). V lost 0 bases, J lost 9 bases, and 18 bases lay in between. Germline V gives CDR1 MGHRA, CDR2 YSYEKL. The CDR3 loop spans 17 amino acids. The CDR3 nucleotides read TGCGCCAGCAGCCAAGAGGGGGGGTGGGGACGCGGTTCACCCCTCCACTTT. Protein product: CASSQEGGWGRGSPLHF.